These 30 T cell receptor beta chains were sequenced from one sample in a study of shared clonotypes between healthy human individuals. Assay: immunoSEQ multiplex PCR; the TCRdb copy retains only in-frame clones and omits some. The sample yields about 2 million clones, just under 95% seen once. In the naive CD8 group, cells lacked CD45RO and were positively selected for CCR7, so terminally differentiated effector memory CD45RA+ cells were left out. The sequenced sample consisted of naive CD8+ T cells sorted from blood. These receptors all stem from a man between 18 and 35 years old in good health.

This chain connects TRBV4-3 to TRBJ1-3; D gene uncertain. Trimming took 4 bases from V and 3 from J, leaving 10 bases between them. Germline V lookup: CDR1 LGHNA, CDR2 YSLEER. This CDR3 contains 14 residues. The CDR3 DNA sequence: TGCGCCAGCAGCCCCCTGGTCCTTGGAAACACCATATATTTT. Its translation is CASSPLVLGNTIYF.

This chain links TRBV7-2 with TRBJ1-2, with D maybe TRBD1 (5 bases). Deletions cut 7 bases from V and 3 bases from J, with 15 bases between. The CDR3 runs 14 residues. The germline gives CDR1 SGHTA, CDR2 FQGNSA. The CDR3 is CASTLGGADYGYTF. In DNA form, the CDR3 reads TGTGCCAGCACACTCGGGGGTGCGGACTATGGCTACACCTTC.

About this clone itself: The sample holds other DNA sequences that translate to the same CDR3. The V call is TRBV7-2, the J call TRBJ2-7; 8 bases map to TRBD1. The junction had 2 bases not matched to a gene; V was cut back by 3 bases and J by 4 bases. The CDR3 length is 13 residues. Looked up from germline, CDR1 is SGHTA and CDR2 is FQGNSA. CDR3 coding DNA: TGTGCCAGCAGCTTTTACAGGGGGTACGAGCAGTACTTC. Encoded protein: CASSFYRGYEQYF.

The genes are TRBV19 and TRBJ1-5, with D maybe TRBD1 (5 bases). The V end was cut by 4 bases, the J end by 7 bases, with 17 bases between. There are 15 residues in the CDR3. The germline V gene has CDR1 LNHDA and CDR2 SQIVND (reference sequence). The CDR3 nucleotides read TGTGCCAGTAGTACCACAGGTTTAACTGAGCAGCCCCAGCATTTT. Its protein product is CASSTTGLTEQPQHF. Full variable domain (missing parts from reference TRBV19 and TRBJ1-5): DGGITQSPKYLFRKEGQNVTLSCEQNLNHDAMYWYRQDPGQGLRLIYYSQIVNDFQKGDIAEGYSVSREKKESFPLTVTSAQKNPTAFYLCASSTTGLTEQPQHFGDGTRLSIL.

As for this clone: Other nucleotide sequences from this sample produce the same CDR3. The rearrangement links TRBV9 to TRBJ2-7; possible D gene TRBD2, 6 bases. The CDR3 length is 13 residues. V gave up 0 bases and J gave up 6 bases, with 10 bases separating them. From germline, CDR1 is SGDLS and CDR2 YYNGEE. This CDR3 is CASSVGGGTEQYF. The CDR3 nucleotides read TGTGCCAGCAGCGTAGGAGGCGGGACCGAGCAGTACTTC.

The rearrangement uses TRBV27 and TRBJ2-2; perhaps TRBD1 as D (5 bases). V was clipped by 4 bases and J by 4 bases, with 7 bases between them. CDR1 is MNHEY, CDR2 SMNVEV, per germline (reference sequence). This CDR3 is built from 13 residues. CDR3 amino acids: CASSWGLTGELFF. The CDR3 DNA follows: TGTGCCAGCAGTTGGGGCCTCACCGGGGAGCTGTTTTTT.

The chain recombines TRBV6-1 with TRBJ2-3; D may be TRBD2 (5 bases). The CDR3 is 17 residues long. V dropped 0 bases and J dropped 7 bases, with 20 bases sitting between them. CDR1 is MNHNS and CDR2 is SASEGT in the germline V gene. The chain's CDR3 is CASSEAEWLALPYTQYF. Written as DNA, the CDR3 is TGTGCCAGCAGTGAAGCGGAGTGGCTAGCTCTTCCTTATACGCAGTATTTT.

The chain employs TRBV25-1 and TRBJ2-5; 8 bases line up with TRBD1. Germline values: CDR1 MGHDK, CDR2 SYGVNS. The CDR3 is 17 amino acids. Trimming cost V 0 bases and J 0 bases; bases outside gene matches: 6. CDR3 amino acids: CASSEYIGTGNQETQYF. The CDR3 region has the DNA TGTGCCAGCAGTGAATATATCGGGACAGGAAACCAAGAGACCCAGTACTTC.

The chain uses TRBV5-6 and TRBJ2-7; TRBD2 agrees at 12 bases. Germline trimming cut 0 bases from V and 5 bases from J; bases unmatched to any gene: 3. This CDR3 region has 15 residues. Germline V CDR1 and CDR2: SGHDT, YYEEEE. CDR3 protein: CASSLALAGGHEQYF. Here the CDR3 DNA reads TGTGCCAGCAGCTTGGCACTAGCGGGAGGCCACGAGCAGTACTTC.

This chain links TRBV10-1 with TRBJ2-7, with D possibly being TRBD1 (5 bases). CDR1 is WNHNN, CDR2 SYGVQD, per germline (reference sequence). The ends were cut back, 4 bases at V and 2 bases at J, with 15 bases in the middle. This CDR3 region has 15 residues. This chain's CDR3 is CASSAQGQGTYEQYF. The CDR3 region has the DNA TGCGCCAGCAGTGCTCAGGGTCAGGGAACCTACGAGCAGTACTTC.

The rearrangement links TRBV4-1 to TRBJ1-6; D remains ambiguous. This CDR3 is built from 18 residues. The germline gives CDR1 MGHRA, CDR2 YSYEKL. V was cut by 1 base and J by 0 bases, with 13 bases left in between. This CDR3 is CASSQGLAAISYNSPLHF. In DNA form, the CDR3 reads TGCGCCAGCAGCCAAGGACTGGCAGCGATCTCCTATAATTCACCCCTCCACTTT.

Worth noting for this clone: The junction does not match germline at one end; this may be a read error. The chain links TRBV7-7 to TRBJ2-5; D uncertain. This CDR3 contains 14 residues. Germline values: CDR1 SSHAT, CDR2 FNYEAQ (reference sequence). In DNA form, the CDR3 reads TGTGCTAGCAGCTTTAGAGCTGGTACTGAGACCCAGTACTTC. Residues: CASSFRAGTETQYF.

This chain connects TRBV14 to TRBJ2-1; 9 positions match TRBD2. This CDR3 has 16 amino acids. Germline CDR1 SGHDN, CDR2 FVKESK. After removal of 5 bases from V and 5 bases from J, the junction contained 10 bases not matched to a gene. CDR3 sequence reads: CASSSAGTSSHNEQFF. The CDR3 DNA reads as TGTGCCAGCAGCTCTGCCGGGACTAGCAGCCACAATGAGCAGTTCTTC.

V usage is TRBV4-3 and J usage is TRBJ1-4; 10 bases agree with TRBD1. Per germline, CDR1 LGHNA and CDR2 YSLEER. J was trimmed by 2 bases and V by 0 bases; bases with no gene match: 6. The CDR3 is made up of 18 amino acids. CDR3 in DNA: TGCGCCAGCAGCCAAGAGGGGACAGGGGTCGGCACTAATGAAAAACTGTTTTTT. Translation gives CASSQEGTGVGTNEKLFF.

V gene TRBV6-1 combines with J gene TRBJ1-1; D possibly corresponds to TRBD1 (5 bases). The germline V gene has CDR1 MNHNS and CDR2 SASEGT. V gave up 4 bases and J gave up 0 bases, with 15 bases separating them. CDR3 size: 16 residues. The CDR3 here is CASSGDGGAVNTEAFF. The CDR3 DNA reads TGTGCCAGCAGTGGGGACGGGGGAGCGGTGAACACTGAAGCTTTCTTT.

The chain joins TRBV6-5 to TRBJ2-5, with D maybe TRBD2 (5 bases). The V gene lost 3 bases and the J gene lost 5 bases, with 16 bases spanning the gap. The CDR3 spans 15 residues. Looked up from germline, CDR1 is MNHEY and CDR2 is SVGAGI. The CDR3 DNA reads as TGTGCCAGCAGTTATGGAACTAGTCCCGCGGAGACCCAGTACTTC. The encoded protein is CASSYGTSPAETQYF.

This clone is a singleton in its sample. This chain joins TRBV5-4 and TRBJ2-7; 10 nucleotides line up with TRBD2. This CDR3 contains 16 residues. Trimming removed 7 bases from V and 6 bases from J; junction bases left unmatched: 16. Germline V gene sequence: CDR1 SGHNT, CDR2 YYREEE (reference sequence). CDR3 bases: TGTGCCAGCGGTTGGGGGGAACTAGCGGGAAGGGGCGAGCAGTACTTC. Protein product: CASGWGELAGRGEQYF.

This chain uses TRBV6-5 with TRBJ1-5, with a possible D match to TRBD1 (5 bases). With 4 bases removed from V and 6 bases from J, the gap between germline ends came to 10 bases. The CDR3 has 13 amino acids. CDR1 and CDR2 (germline): MNHEY, SVGAGI. This CDR3 is CASSSRVGQPQHF. CDR3 bases: TGTGCCAGCAGTTCCAGGGTTGGTCAGCCCCAGCATTTT.

The rearrangement links TRBV7-2 to TRBJ2-7; TRBD2 might be the D (7 bases). Germline values: CDR1 SGHTA, CDR2 FQGNSA. The V end was cut by 5 bases, the J end by 1 base, with 15 bases between. The CDR3 runs to 15 residues. The CDR3 region has the DNA TGTGCCAGCAGCCAAAGGGGGGGCCAGTCCTACGAGCAGTACTTC. It codes for CASSQRGGQSYEQYF.

CDR3 bases: TGTGCCAGCAGAATAGCGGGAATCCAAGAGACCCAGTACTTC. It yields the protein CASRIAGIQETQYF. J is TRBJ2-5 and V is TRBV7-8; 8 positions agree with TRBD2. The germline CDR1 and CDR2 sequences are SGHVS and FQNEAQ. There are 14 residues in the CDR3. The ends lost 6 bases at V and 1 base at J; junction bases unmatched: 4.

The chain carries TRBV11-2 and TRBJ2-2, with TRBD1 identical over 8 bases. The CDR3 totals 16 residues. CDR1 SGHAT and CDR2 FQNNGV come from the germline V gene. Trimming cost V 6 bases and J 0 bases; bases outside gene matches: 6. The CDR3 reads CASRLRDRTNTGELFF. CDR3 nucleotide sequence: TGTGCCAGCAGACTTAGGGACAGGACGAACACCGGGGAGCTGTTTTTT. Based on the CDR3 plus reference TRBV11-2 and TRBJ2-2, the full variable domain is EAGVAQSPRYKIIEKRQSVAFWCNPISGHATLYWYQQILGQGPKLLIQFQNNGVVDDSQLPKDRFSAERLKGVDSTLKIQPAKLEDSAVYLCASRLRDRTNTGELFFGEGSRLTVL.

CDR3 amino acids: CASSLIPDHTYEQYF. Written as DNA, the CDR3 is TGTGCCAGCAGCTTGATCCCAGATCACACCTACGAGCAGTACTTC. The chain recombines TRBV5-6 with TRBJ2-7; D uncertain. V was clipped by 1 base and J by 2 bases, with 13 bases between them. This CDR3 has 15 residues. Per germline, CDR1 SGHDT and CDR2 YYEEEE.

The chain has TRBV2 and TRBJ1-2; 7 bases map to TRBD1. V trimming: 7 bases; J trimming: 8 bases; junction bases outside the gene matches: 4. Germline CDR1 SNHLY, CDR2 FYNNEI. CDR3 length equals 11 residues. The CDR3 is CASTGGPGYTF. CDR3 bases: TGTGCCAGCACAGGGGGTCCCGGCTACACCTTC.

CDR3 protein: CASSFLTTYNSPLHF. CDR3 coding DNA: TGTGCCAGCAGTTTTTTAACTACCTATAATTCACCCCTCCACTTT. This chain joins TRBV27 and TRBJ1-6; D unclear. The CDR3 consists of 15 residues. Germline assignment: CDR1 MNHEY and CDR2 SMNVEV (reference sequence). Trimming took 3 bases from V and 2 from J, leaving 8 bases between them.

The chain couples TRBV5-1 to TRBJ2-5; 7 bases agree with TRBD1. V shed 4 bases, J shed 3 bases, and the junction held 15 bases outside the gene matches. Germline-derived CDR1 and CDR2 are SGHRS and YFSETQ. The CDR3 covers 17 residues. The CDR3 loop reads CASSPTGKGTEEETQYF. CDR3 coding DNA: TGCGCCAGCAGCCCTACCGGGAAGGGGACAGAGGAAGAGACCCAGTACTTC.

CDR3 in amino acids: CASSHKWTGGDTEAFF. The CDR3 DNA reads TGCGCCAGCAGCCACAAATGGACGGGTGGGGACACTGAAGCTTTCTTT. The J gene is TRBJ1-1, the V gene TRBV4-1; D remains unclear. Trimming removed 3 bases at V and 3 bases at J, with 17 bases between. Germline V gives CDR1 MGHRA, CDR2 YSYEKL. The CDR3 extends over 16 amino acids.

The DNA for the CDR3 is TGTGCCAGCAGCGCTGGACAGGGAGACACCGGGGAGCTGTTTTTT. As protein: CASSAGQGDTGELFF. This rearrangement joins TRBV6-1 to TRBJ2-2; 8 bases line up with TRBD1. The trim removed 6 bases at V and 3 bases at J, leaving 6 bases unmatched. CDR3 size: 15 residues. The germline gives CDR1 MNHNS, CDR2 SASEGT.

CDR3 in DNA: TGTGCCTGGAGTGTACTCCTTAGCTCCTACGAGCAGTACTTC. Its protein product is CAWSVLLSSYEQYF. V usage is TRBV30 and J usage is TRBJ2-7; no definite D call. With 0 bases removed from V and 0 bases from J, the gap between germline ends came to 9 bases. Germline V lookup: CDR1 GTSNPN, CDR2 SVGIG (reference sequence). This CDR3 region has 14 residues.

This chain's CDR3 is CAISEASGYNEQFF. The CDR3 DNA is TGTGCCATCAGTGAGGCTAGCGGGTACAATGAGCAGTTCTTC. The V and J genes are TRBV10-3 and TRBJ2-1; TRBD2 matches 8 bases. Germline V lookup: CDR1 ENHRY, CDR2 SYGVKD. V shed 2 bases and J 4 bases; nucleotides not matched to a gene: 1. The CDR3 extends over 14 amino acids.

The chain couples TRBV6-6 to TRBJ2-3; D remains ambiguous. The germline CDR1 and CDR2 sequences are MNHNY and SVGAGI (reference sequence). Trimming took off 5 bases at V and 1 base at J, with 10 bases between the two ends. The CDR3 sequence is 14 residues long. The CDR3 bases are TGTGCCAGCAGTGACGCTAGTGGCACAGATACGCAGTATTTT. Amino acids: CASSDASGTDTQYF.